A single TCR beta chain is shown here with its context. This clone was recorded a few times. Its antigen is currently not known. No much larger clone is present one base from it, and per-base qualities are unavailable. This sample was included in a study of blood T cell repertoires in COVID-19 (dated by TCRdb to 2018 to 2020). At the level of the whole study: Samples from collaborators originated in the United States, Italy and Spain and spanned both the acute and convalescent phases of COVID-19. The material from the prospective study consisted of cDNA or gDNA derived from T cells, B-cell-depleted T cells, or PBMCs. Subjects who had been exposed to COVID-19, were actively infected with it, or had recovered from it provided the deeply sampled blood TCRbeta repertoires that made up the dataset. The repertoires were made available in a free public database intended to serve as a resource for research on the immune response to SARS-CoV-2. The samples were drawn from the first 160 participants of the ongoing ImmuneRACE study and from 1,254 subjects provided by 6 global collaborators. A de-identified subject ID, COVID-19 status, age in years and sex were almost always included in the sample metadata. HLA class I and class II types, where available, came from metadata supplied by the sample provider rather than from assay-based typing.

The immunoSEQ Assay, a bias-controlled multiplex PCR, was used to amplify TCRbeta CDR3 regions from genomic DNA. In the source study's methods: Nucleated cell counts per sample were estimated from amplification of reference gene primers within the assay. To quantify the absolute abundance of each unique TCRbeta CDR3 rearrangement, sequence reads were collapsed and filtered. For each sample, productive Simpson clonality was calculated as the square root of Simpson's diversity index over productive rearrangements. Not all clones reach the TCRdb copy of this immuneACCESS table, which keeps in-frame sequences only. Checked studies attribute under half of the gap to unresolved V genes and leave the rest unexplained. V and J calls and clone size are those listed in that table; D and trimming were worked out from the DNA. This sample holds approximately 200,000 clones; around 82% were observed only once. The ten largest clonotypes hold approximately 2.5% of the sample.

Collaborating institutions collected whole blood in K2EDTA tubes following their own protocols. For TCRbeta analysis, collaborator samples were shipped as frozen whole blood, as isolated PBMCs, or as DNA extracted from either sample type. V ends up 8 bases short and J 4 bases short, with an unmatched junction base count of 4. From the germline V gene, CDR1 is SNHLY and CDR2 is FYNNEI. The CDR3 goes from the cysteine to the phenylalanine over 14 residues. The only DNA kept is the CDR3, 42 bases in frame from the first base. Broad study findings and their caveats: Clinical and demographic metadata were provided uncurated, with the amount varying by source and participant.

Specimen: peripheral blood. The clonotype originates from a woman aged 55 to 70 with acute or convalescent COVID-19. Recombination linked TRBV2 to TRBJ2-1, with 11 middle bases fitting TRBD2. The CDR3 reads CASGSGGGYNEQFF. The nucleotide sequence reads as follows: TGTGCCAGCGGTAGCGGGGGGGGATACAATGAGCAGTTCTTC.